This passage covers 24 T cell receptor beta chains from one sample sequenced in a study of T cell responses to AZD1222 COVID-19 vaccine. Profiled with immunoSEQ multiplex PCR; TCRdb holds only in-frame clones, not every one. This table holds some 85,000 clones, over 80% found once. The input for sequencing was peripheral blood, taken on day 0 of AZD1222 vaccination. The receptors come from an adult in good health.

The gene calls are TRBV19 and TRBJ1-2; tentatively, D is TRBD1 (5 bases). Trimming took off 5 bases at V and 5 bases at J, with 18 bases between the two ends. CDR1 LNHDA and CDR2 SQIVND come from the germline V gene (reference sequence). CDR3 length equals 15 residues. CDR3 nucleotides: TGTGCCAGTAGTGATCCGGGACTGCCAACTTATGGCTACACCTTC. Protein sequence: CASSDPGLPTYGYTF.

This clone was observed once. The V and J genes are TRBV6-5 and TRBJ1-5, with a weak D call TRBD1 (6 bases). CDR3 size: 12 residues. CDR1 MNHEY and CDR2 SVGAGI come from the germline V gene. Trimming took off 6 bases at V and 5 bases at J, with 8 bases between the two ends. In DNA, the CDR3 is TGTGCCAGCAGGCACAGGGATCAGCCCCAGCATTTT. Translating gives CASRHRDQPQHF.

This chain connects TRBV7-3 to TRBJ2-5; D may be TRBD1 (5 bases). The V end lost 3 bases, the J end lost 4 bases, and 6 bases lay between the germline ends. The CDR3 spans 12 residues. Germline CDR1 is SGHTA and CDR2 is FQGTGA. This CDR3 is CASSLGRETQYF. The CDR3 DNA reads TGTGCCAGCAGCTTGGGGCGAGAGACCCAGTACTTC.

CDR3 DNA: TGTGCCAGCAGCCAAGGGGACAGGGATGGAGATACGCAGTATTTT. It yields the protein CASSQGDRDGDTQYF. The V call is TRBV4-2, the J call TRBJ2-3, with 9 bases matching TRBD1. CDR3 length: 15 amino acids. The germline gives CDR1 LGHNA, CDR2 YNFKEQ. Unmatched junction bases numbered 4, after V lost 1 base and J lost 5 bases.

This sequence joins TRBV7-6 and TRBJ2-7; 10 bases align to TRBD2. The length of the CDR3 is 16 residues. V dropped 5 bases and J dropped 5; count of bases not matched to a gene: 12. Germline CDR1 reads SGHVS; CDR2 reads FNYEAQ. The CDR3 region is CASSPSGGSHLDEQYF. The CDR3 DNA follows: TGTGCCAGCAGCCCTAGCGGGGGCTCACATTTGGACGAGCAGTACTTC.

The chain couples TRBV18 to TRBJ2-1; D is uncertain. V was clipped by 8 bases and J by 1 base, with 12 bases between them. In germline, CDR1 is KGHSH, CDR2 LQKENI. The CDR3 runs 14 residues. DNA of the CDR3: TGTGCCAGCCTGCCCCGAGGATCCTACAATGAGCAGTTCTTC. This codes for CASLPRGSYNEQFF.

J is TRBJ2-5 and V is TRBV2; D not resolved. Per germline, CDR1 SNHLY and CDR2 FYNNEI. The CDR3 has 13 amino acids. The V end was cut by 5 bases, the J end by 2 bases, with 9 bases between. This chain's CDR3 is CASSWNSQETQYF. CDR3 in DNA: TGTGCCAGCAGTTGGAATAGTCAAGAGACCCAGTACTTC.

The chain is built from TRBV6-6 and TRBJ1-1; D gene ambiguous. Germline assignment: CDR1 MNHNY and CDR2 SVGAGI (reference sequence). The CDR3 totals 15 residues. V lost 0 bases and J 1 base, leaving 9 bases between the germline ends. The CDR3 nucleotides are TGTGCCAGCAGTTACTCCCGGGATGGGAACACTGAAGCTTTCTTT. Its translation: CASSYSRDGNTEAFF.

CDR3 in amino acids: CASRHTSGGETQYF. DNA of the CDR3: TGCGCCAGCAGACACACTAGCGGGGGAGAGACCCAGTACTTC. The chain employs TRBV4-1 and TRBJ2-5; TRBD2 aligns across 11 bases. Unmatched junction bases numbered 4, after V lost 6 bases and J lost 4 bases. The CDR3 sequence is 14 residues long. CDR1 and CDR2 from the germline V gene are MGHRA and YSYEKL.

This sequence joins TRBV11-1 and TRBJ1-2, with 7 bases matching TRBD1. Germline V gene sequence: CDR1 SGHAT, CDR2 FQDESV (reference sequence). The CDR3 contains 13 residues. J lost 7 bases, V lost 5 bases, and 7 bases had no gene match. CDR3 in amino acids: CASSPRTGGGYTF. DNA of the CDR3: TGTGCCAGCAGCCCCCGGACAGGAGGTGGCTACACCTTC.

The V and J genes are TRBV7-9 and TRBJ1-2, with 7 positions matching TRBD1. This CDR3 is 14 amino acids long. Germline CDR1 reads SEHNR; CDR2 reads FQNEAQ (reference sequence). V lost 3 bases to trimming and J lost 7 bases; unmatched junction nucleotides: 8. CDR3 residues: CASSFPGGESGYTF. DNA for the CDR3: TGTGCCAGCAGCTTCCCAGGGGGGGAGAGTGGCTACACCTTC. The full variable domain, completed using reference TRBV7-9 and TRBJ1-2, is DTGVSQNPRHKITKRGQNVTFRCDPISEHNRLYWYRQTLGQGPEFLTYFQNEAQLEKSRLLSDRFSAERPKGSFSTLEIQRTEQGDSAMYLCASSFPGGESGYTFGSGTRLTVV.

This sequence joins TRBV11-2 and TRBJ1-1; D remains ambiguous. Between the trimmed V and J ends, which lost 0 bases and 11 bases, there was a span of 10 bases. Germline V gene lookup returns CDR1 SGHAT and CDR2 FQNNGV. The CDR3 has 12 residues. CDR3 sequence: CASSLDGVVAFF. The CDR3, as DNA: TGTGCCAGCAGCTTAGATGGGGTTGTCGCTTTCTTT.

The chain is built from TRBV7-3 and TRBJ2-5; TRBD2 matches 8 bases. Looked up from germline, CDR1 is SGHTA and CDR2 is FQGTGA. The junction had 9 bases not matched to a gene; V was cut back by 5 bases and J by 1 base. CDR3 length: 16 residues. The CDR3 protein is CASSRFERGFQETQYF. CDR3 bases: TGTGCCAGCAGCCGGTTTGAGCGGGGGTTCCAAGAGACCCAGTACTTC.

This rearrangement joins TRBV6-1 to TRBJ2-1, with D perhaps matching TRBD1 or TRBD2 (5 bases each). V lost 0 bases to trimming and J lost 3 bases, with 12 bases between them. Germline V gene lookup returns CDR1 MNHNS and CDR2 SASEGT. The CDR3 is 16 amino acids. The CDR3 DNA follows: TGTGCCAGCAGTGAAGCGCTAATGGGGGTCTACAATGAGCAGTTCTTC. It translates to CASSEALMGVYNEQFF.

The chain couples TRBV18 to TRBJ1-1; 7 bases map to TRBD1. Germline V gives CDR1 KGHSH, CDR2 LQKENI. After removal of 3 bases from V and 9 bases from J, the junction contained 13 bases not matched to a gene. The CDR3 has 15 amino acids. The CDR3 DNA is TGTGCCAGCTCACCCCCCGGGACAGCCTCCGGGCAAGCTTTCTTT. Translation: CASSPPGTASGQAFF.

The chain uses TRBV6-5 and TRBJ2-3; maybe TRBD2 (6 bases). Trimming left V 8 bases short and J 2 bases short, with 17 bases between. This CDR3 spans 15 amino acids. The germline CDR1 and CDR2 sequences are MNHEY and SVGAGI. CDR3 sequence reads: CASRSERATTDTQYF. The CDR3 DNA follows: TGTGCCAGCCGCAGCGAGCGGGCGACCACAGATACGCAGTATTTT.

The gene calls are TRBV7-8 and TRBJ1-1; perhaps TRBD1 as D (5 bases). This CDR3 is 15 amino acids long. The ends were cut back, 4 bases at V and 0 bases at J, with 12 bases in the middle. In germline, CDR1 is SGHVS, CDR2 FQNEAQ. CDR3 loop: CASSYSARVNTEAFF. The CDR3 coding sequence is TGTGCCAGCAGCTACAGTGCCAGGGTGAACACTGAAGCTTTCTTT.

In DNA, the CDR3 is TGCGCCAGCAGCCAAGAATTTGGGCAAGAGACCCAGTACTTC. The encoded protein is CASSQEFGQETQYF. This rearrangement joins TRBV4-3 to TRBJ2-5, with unresolved D. The CDR3 has 14 amino acids. V was cut by 0 bases and J by 2 bases, with 7 bases left in between. Germline values: CDR1 LGHNA, CDR2 YSLEER.

A note on this clone: This specimen includes other DNA sequences encoding the same CDR3. V gene TRBV12-3 or TRBV12-4 combines with J gene TRBJ2-7; D gene uncertain. With 5 bases removed from V and 6 bases from J, the gap between germline ends came to 8 bases. The CDR3 is made up of 11 amino acids. The CDR3 nucleotides read TGTGCCAGCAGTCTAGTATCCGAGCAGTACTTC. As protein: CASSLVSEQYF.

CDR3: CASSQDRGTSDGSEQYF. CDR3 bases: TGTGCCAGCAGCCAAGATAGGGGGACTTCCGACGGATCCGAGCAGTACTTC. The chain joins TRBV4-2 to TRBJ2-7; D possibly matches TRBD1 or TRBD2 (6 bases each). The V and J ends lost 0 bases and 6 bases respectively, with 21 bases between them. Per the germline V gene, CDR1 is LGHNA and CDR2 is YNFKEQ. The CDR3 extends over 17 amino acids.

The rearrangement joins TRBV27 to TRBJ2-4; D is perhaps TRBD1 (6 bases). Between the trimmed V and J ends, which lost 5 bases and 7 bases, there was a span of 12 bases. The germline gives CDR1 MNHEY, CDR2 SMNVEV (reference sequence). The CDR3 runs 13 residues. CDR3 loop: CASSREGVNIQYF. The CDR3 DNA reads TGTGCCAGCAGTAGAGAGGGGGTGAACATTCAGTACTTC.

This chain joins TRBV6-5 and TRBJ2-1, with D possibly being TRBD2 (6 bases). V was trimmed by 2 bases and J by 8 bases, leaving 19 bases between them. The germline CDR1 and CDR2 sequences are MNHEY and SVGAGI. The CDR3 totals 16 residues. The CDR3, as DNA: TGTGCCAGCAGTTACCTCGGAGGGAGGTTGGACCATGAGCAGTTCTTC. This translates into CASSYLGGRLDHEQFF.

V and J are TRBV6-5 and TRBJ1-1, with D possibly being TRBD1 (6 bases). The germline V gene has CDR1 MNHEY and CDR2 SVGAGI. The CDR3 runs 14 residues. Trimming pared 4 bases from V and 4 bases from J, leaving 13 bases between. CDR3 sequence: CASSWRGASTEAFF. The CDR3 region has the DNA TGTGCCAGCAGTTGGCGGGGGGCGAGCACTGAAGCTTTCTTT.

The CDR3 nucleotides are TGCGCCAGCAGCCAAGGGAAAGTGAGACTAGCGGGTCAAGAGACCCAGTACTTC. It translates to CASSQGKVRLAGQETQYF. The chain is built from TRBV4-1 and TRBJ2-5; 10 bases map to TRBD2. V lost 1 base to trimming and J lost 2 bases; unmatched junction nucleotides: 10. Germline V CDR1 and CDR2: MGHRA, YSYEKL. This CDR3 is built from 18 residues.